This TCR beta chain was obtained from a study of T cell changes during pregnancy in multiple sclerosis (dated by TCRdb to about 2019). The study in broad terms: The study looked at changes in the T cell repertoire across pregnancy in women with multiple sclerosis.

Libraries came from the immunoSEQ multiplex PCR assay. TCRdb obtained this table from immuneACCESS and retained in-frame rearrangements with V and J assigned. These tables miss some clones; where compared with another copy, unresolved V genes account for less than half of the shortfall, and the remainder is unexplained. For this sample the table gives 65,000 to 95,000 clones, of which about 88% were detected only once. Jointly, the top ten make up 1.9% of the sample. From cysteine to phenylalanine, the CDR3 is 14 amino acids long. The kept DNA is CDR3 alone, 42 bases in frame from the first base. V trim: 3 bases; J trim: 5 bases; unmatched bases: 2. For CDR1 and CDR2, the germline V gene lists LGHNA and YSLEER. Remarks on this clone: This receptor's antigen is unknown. Base-call qualities are not available, and no considerably larger clone is one nucleotide away.

The V and J segments used are TRBV4-3 and TRBJ1-5, with 9 middle bases fitting TRBD1. The sequence was obtained from a female donor with multiple sclerosis, enrolled in a pregnancy study. This specimen was peripheral blood, taken before pregnancy. The CDR3 is CASSHRTGDQPQHF. The DNA reads as follows: TGCGCCAGCAGCCATAGGACAGGGGATCAGCCCCAGCATTTT.